The clone carrying this T cell receptor (beta chain) was seen a few times. What it recognizes is unknown. Only in-frame clones appear in the TCRdb table, and some are missing; sequencing was by immunoSEQ multiplex PCR. The sample records 1,000 to 1,400 clones, around two fifths being singletons. The data are from a study of T cells in localized non-small cell lung cancer. V shed 7 bases, J shed 6 bases, and the junction held 11 bases outside the gene matches. The CDR3 totals 15 residues. CDR1 LNHDA and CDR2 SQIVND come from the germline V gene (reference sequence). General study points: Sequencing, confined to only one tumor region, leaves heterogeneity possible. When the top 100 tumor clones were examined, a median approximately 59 of them also appeared in the adjacent lung, which was paired and uninvolved. Tumor trailed uninvolved adjacent lung in T cell clonality, which peaked there. Among blood samples, higher T cell density accompanied longer overall survival.

The sequence came from a woman aged 40-69 years with stage II squamous cell lung carcinoma. The rearrangement uses TRBV19 and TRBJ2-3; TRBD2 matches 9 bases. Sequencing was performed on normal lung tissue next to the tumor, taken before any cancer treatment. The CDR3 DNA follows: TGTGCCAGTAAAGGGCTAGCGGGGAACGGGGATACGCAGTATTTT. Protein sequence: CASKGLAGNGDTQYF.